Each of the 8 T cell receptor beta chains below was sequenced from the same sample in a study of blood T cells in healthy people across ages. A J-beta primer mix and a sample-barcoded 5' primer were used in a second PCR of roughly 6 to 12 cycles. Each CDR3 protein gets one entry after TCRdb re-called the 5' RACE reads with MiXCR. Of 250,000 to 300,000 distinct CDR3 sequences listed, around 29% are singletons. Sequencing was carried out using blood. These receptors originate from an older woman in good health.

Only a few counts were recorded for this clonotype. The chain combines TRBV29-1 with TRBJ2-1, with a tentative D call TRBD1 (5 bases). Germline lookup yields CDR1 SQVTM and CDR2 ANQGSEA. CDR3 size: 15 residues. Trimming stripped 5 bases from V and 0 bases from J, with 14 bases between. This chain's CDR3 is CSVSHKGYSYNEQFF. CDR3 nucleotides: TGCAGCGTTTCGCATAAGGGGTACTCCTACAATGAGCAGTTCTTC.

This chain joins TRBV7-3 and TRBJ1-1; D is ambiguous. Trimming removed 0 bases from V and 1 base from J, with 9 bases in between. CDR1 is SGHTA, CDR2 FQGTGA, per germline. The CDR3 length is 15 residues. CDR3 loop: CASSLTKTPNTEAFF. CDR3 nucleotide sequence: TGTGCCAGCAGCTTAACGAAAACACCGAACACTGAAGCTTTCTTT.

This clonotype showed up just a few times. The chain recombines TRBV5-1 with TRBJ2-4, with unresolved D. The CDR3 runs 17 residues. With 0 bases removed from V and 0 bases from J, the gap between germline ends came to 13 bases. Germline CDR1 and CDR2: SGHRS and YFSETQ. CDR3 protein: CASSLVGYGLAKNIQYF. In nucleotides, the CDR3 is TGCGCCAGCAGCTTGGTAGGATACGGGTTAGCCAAAAACATTCAGTACTTC.

This clonotype was counted only a few times. This rearrangement joins TRBV6-1 to TRBJ2-5; no firm D call. Trimming shortened V by 7 bases and J by 2 bases, and 11 bases separated the two germline ends. CDR3 size: 13 residues. Germline V gives CDR1 MNHNS, CDR2 SASEGT. DNA for the CDR3: TGTGCCAGCACTCGACAAAAACAAGAGACCCAGTACTTC. Translated, it gives CASTRQKQETQYF.

This chain uses TRBV2 with TRBJ2-5; possibly TRBD2 for D (6 bases). This CDR3 is built from 15 residues. V was pared by 5 bases and J by 0 bases, with 13 bases between. Looked up from germline, CDR1 is SNHLY and CDR2 is FYNNEI. CDR3 sequence reads: CASSFSGGNQETQYF. The CDR3 DNA reads as TGTGCCAGCAGTTTCAGTGGAGGGAACCAAGAGACCCAGTACTTC.

A few counts support this clonotype. The gene calls are TRBV28 and TRBJ2-7; 10 bases align to TRBD1. Germline CDR1 MDHEN, CDR2 SYDVKM. This CDR3 has 15 amino acids. The V segment lost 4 bases and the J segment 5 bases; nucleotides outside the gene matches: 8. In DNA form, the CDR3 reads TGTGCCAGCAGTTGGGACAGGGGAGATTGGAACGAGCAGTACTTC. It yields the protein CASSWDRGDWNEQYF.

This clonotype has more than one count but fewer than ten. This rearrangement joins TRBV7-2 to TRBJ1-2; D is undetermined. The CDR3 totals 14 residues. Trimming left V 8 bases short and J 6 bases short, with 19 bases between. The germline V gene encodes CDR1 SGHTA and CDR2 FQGNSA. Here the CDR3 DNA reads TGTGCCAGCCTGCCGGGAAGAGTGGTAAATGGCTACACCTTC. This sequence encodes CASLPGRVVNGYTF.

This chain connects TRBV28 to TRBJ2-4; no definite D call. Germline-derived CDR1 and CDR2 are MDHEN and SYDVKM. V was pared by 2 bases and J by 0 bases, with 11 bases between. This CDR3 spans 16 amino acids. CDR3: CASSLERPVAKNIQYF. The CDR3 coding sequence is TGTGCCAGCAGTTTAGAGCGTCCAGTAGCCAAAAACATTCAGTACTTC.